A selection of T cell receptor beta chains follows, all from one sample in a study of human T cells and chemical hapten exposure. TCRdb used MiXCR to reprocess the RACE reads, holding one entry per CDR3 protein. The table shows 150,000 to 200,000 distinct CDR3 sequences, with more than 14% occurring only once. The input for sequencing was whole blood, taken in connection with sensitization to the hapten diphenylcyclopropenone (DPC). The receptors were sampled from a woman under 40 with alopecia areata. Some clones in this sample may be carry-over from other donors' samples. The CDR3 runs from the conserved cysteine through the conserved F or W. The order of the fields is D gene, J gene, V gene, CDR3 protein. D genes are given only for firm matches.

>.|TRBJ2-7|TRBV6-6
CASSRGTGPLGMEQYF
>.|TRBJ1-5|TRBV6-1
CASSEAGSGQPQHF
>.|TRBJ1-5|TRBV5-3
CARRPGRRISNQPQHF
>TRBD1|TRBJ1-1|TRBV6-2/TRBV6-3
CASSYAGGAFF
>.|TRBJ1-1|TRBV28
CASSPAAGWSEAFF
>.|TRBJ1-1|TRBV24-1
CATSSAQPNTEAFF
>.|TRBJ1-2|TRBV18
CASSPGLEFGNGYTF
>TRBD1|TRBJ1-6|TRBV7-6
CASSLVGTGGNSPLHF
>.|TRBJ1-2|TRBV28
CASSSAGDIYGYTF
>TRBD2|TRBJ2-5|TRBV7-2
CASTAGGYQETQYF
>.|TRBJ1-1|TRBV2
CASERDGNTEAFF
>TRBD1|TRBJ1-1|TRBV7-3
CASSSTGGVTEAFF
>TRBD2|TRBJ2-1|TRBV2
CASSRLAGNYNEQFF
>.|TRBJ1-5|TRBV20-1
CSASSGVNQPQHF
>TRBD2|TRBJ2-1|TRBV20-1
CSASSYPGLAEYNEQFF
>.|TRBJ2-1|TRBV12-5
CASGRGVFSCNEQFF
>TRBD2|TRBJ2-1|TRBV20-1
CSALTSGSSNEQFF
>.|TRBJ2-3|TRBV7-9
CASSDSDTQYF
>.|TRBJ2-1|TRBV7-9
CASSLAVGREQFF
>TRBD2|TRBJ2-7|TRBV6-2/TRBV6-3
CASSSGTSGAYEQYF
>.|TRBJ1-1|TRBV5-1
CASSLTGDPNTEAFF
>.|TRBJ1-1|TRBV11-1
CASSFVGVTDTEAFF
>TRBD2|TRBJ2-7|TRBV7-2
CASTPELAGNYEQYF
>TRBD1|TRBJ1-1|TRBV6-2/TRBV6-3
CASSYGATGPEAFF
>TRBD1|TRBJ1-4|TRBV20-1
CSASHRGGYNEKLFF
>.|TRBJ1-1|TRBV18
CASSPDVGTEAFF
>.|TRBJ2-4|TRBV19
CASRRVAMAKNIQYF
>TRBD2|TRBJ2-4|TRBV29-1
CSVGRGNIQYF
>.|TRBJ2-2|TRBV20-1
CSARSRGSSNTGELFF
>.|TRBJ2-1|TRBV29-1
CSVAPTPNEQFF
>.|TRBJ1-4|TRBV28
CASRPQGFEKLFF
>.|TRBJ2-7|TRBV28
CASSPWTALSYEQYF
>.|TRBJ2-6|TRBV2
CASSPSGANVLTF
>TRBD1|TRBJ1-2|TRBV7-2
CASSTYRTGLYGYTF
>TRBD1|TRBJ2-7|TRBV5-1
CASSQDRGSYEQYF
>TRBD2|TRBJ2-1|TRBV29-1
CSAVLGLAGPYNEQFF
>.|TRBJ2-7|TRBV6-2/TRBV6-3
CASKSRLGTYEQYF
>.|TRBJ1-2|TRBV3-1
CASSQGPTGTDGYTF
>.|TRBJ1-5|TRBV5-1
CASSPGPGAIQPQHF
>.|TRBJ2-1|TRBV2
CASSPEGDEQFF
>.|TRBJ1-2|TRBV3-1
CASSQGQLNYGYTF
>TRBD1|TRBJ2-7|TRBV18
CASSPGQGASYEQYF
>.|TRBJ2-7|TRBV6-2/TRBV6-3
CASSFLSDSYEQYF
>.|TRBJ2-3|TRBV19
CASTPQGYGTDTQYF
>TRBD1|TRBJ2-5|TRBV3-1
CASSPSGTEETQYF
>TRBD1|TRBJ1-4|TRBV10-3
CAISDGTGGSEKLFF
>.|TRBJ1-6|TRBV12-3/TRBV12-4
CASRKEGPNSPLHF
>TRBD2|TRBJ2-5|TRBV20-1
CSARGGRGIETQYF
>.|TRBJ2-1|TRBV30
CAWATASSYNEQFF
>TRBD1|TRBJ2-5|TRBV2
CASSKRQGAFQETQYF
>.|TRBJ2-7|TRBV12-3/TRBV12-4
CASSPGGPPNEQYF
>.|TRBJ1-5|TRBV28
CASKEGWSNQPQHF
>TRBD2|TRBJ2-3|TRBV7-3
CASSWGLAGNTDTQYF